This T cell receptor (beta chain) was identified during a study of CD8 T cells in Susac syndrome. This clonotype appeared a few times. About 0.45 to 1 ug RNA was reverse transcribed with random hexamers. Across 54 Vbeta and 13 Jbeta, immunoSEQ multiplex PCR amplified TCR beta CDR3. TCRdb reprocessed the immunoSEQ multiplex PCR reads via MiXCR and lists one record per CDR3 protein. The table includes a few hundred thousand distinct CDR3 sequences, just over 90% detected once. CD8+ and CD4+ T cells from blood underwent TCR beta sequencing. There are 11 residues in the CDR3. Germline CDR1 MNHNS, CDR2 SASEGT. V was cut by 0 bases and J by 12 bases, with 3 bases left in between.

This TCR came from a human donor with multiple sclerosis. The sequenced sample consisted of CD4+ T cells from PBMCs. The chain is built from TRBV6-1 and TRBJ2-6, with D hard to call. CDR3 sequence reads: CASSEAIVLTF. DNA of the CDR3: TGTGCCAGCAGTGAAGCGATCGTCCTGACTTTC.